This TCR beta chain was captured by sequencing in a study of cytomegalovirus exposure and HLA in healthy donors. The J segment lost 8 bases and the V segment lost 1 base, leaving 8 bases of the junction unmatched. Per germline, CDR1 SGHNT and CDR2 YENEEA. The CDR3 loop spans 15 amino acids. PCR primers comprised 60 Vbeta and 13 Jbeta primers. TCRdb keeps only in-frame clones here, not all; method: immunoSEQ multiplex PCR. The sample has 30,000 to 45,000 clones; approximately 55% are singletons. This clone was seen a handful of times. The target antigen is unknown. Study results and caveats: A later examination showed that TCR association rates differed by HLA locus, with DRB1 most and HLA-C fewest.

The chain combines TRBV11-3 with TRBJ2-1; 7 bases agree with TRBD2. Sequenced input: PBMCs. This receptor was taken from a woman between 40 and 55 years old in good health and CMV-seropositive. CDR3 bases: TGTGCCAGCAGCTTAGGGCGGGGGATCCCAGATGAGCAGTTCTTC. Protein: CASSLGRGIPDEQFF. Using reference TRBV11-3 and TRBJ2-1 for the parts outside the CDR3, the full variable domain is EAGVVQSPRYKIIEKKQPVAFWCNPISGHNTLYWYLQNLGQGPELLIRYENEEAVDDSQLPKDRFSAERLKGVDSTLKIQPAELGDSAVYLCASSLGRGIPDEQFFGPGTRLTVL.